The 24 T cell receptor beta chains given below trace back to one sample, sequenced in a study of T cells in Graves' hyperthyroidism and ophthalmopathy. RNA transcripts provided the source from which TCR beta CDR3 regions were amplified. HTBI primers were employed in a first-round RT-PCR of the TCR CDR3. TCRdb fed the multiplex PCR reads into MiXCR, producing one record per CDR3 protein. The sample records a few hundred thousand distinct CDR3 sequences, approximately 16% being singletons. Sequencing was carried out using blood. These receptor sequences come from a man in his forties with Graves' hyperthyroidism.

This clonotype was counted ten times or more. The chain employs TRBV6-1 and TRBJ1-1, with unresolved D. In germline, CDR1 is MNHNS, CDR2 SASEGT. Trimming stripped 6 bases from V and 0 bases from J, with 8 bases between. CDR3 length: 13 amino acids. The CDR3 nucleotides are TGTGCCAGCAGATACAGCATGAACACTGAAGCTTTCTTT. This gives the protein CASRYSMNTEAFF.

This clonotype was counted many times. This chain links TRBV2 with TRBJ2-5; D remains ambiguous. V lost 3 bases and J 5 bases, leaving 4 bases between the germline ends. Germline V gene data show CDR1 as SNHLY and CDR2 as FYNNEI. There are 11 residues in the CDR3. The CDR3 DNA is TGTGCCAGCAGTGACTTCGAGACCCAGTACTTC. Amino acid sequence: CASSDFETQYF.

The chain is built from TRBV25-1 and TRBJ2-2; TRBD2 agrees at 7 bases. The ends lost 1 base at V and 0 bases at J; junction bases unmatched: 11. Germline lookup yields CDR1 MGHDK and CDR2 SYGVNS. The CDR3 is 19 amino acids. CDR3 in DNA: TGTGCCAGCAGTGAATGGGCAGGGAGGGGCCCTACGAACACCGGGGAGCTGTTTTTT. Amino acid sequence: CASSEWAGRGPTNTGELFF.

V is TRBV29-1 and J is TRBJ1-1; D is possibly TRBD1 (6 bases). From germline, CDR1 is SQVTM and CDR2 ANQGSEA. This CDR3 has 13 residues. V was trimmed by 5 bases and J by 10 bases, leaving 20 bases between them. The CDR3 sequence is CSVSPELQGVAFF. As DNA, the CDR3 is TGCAGCGTTTCCCCCGAGTTACAGGGTGTAGCTTTCTTT.

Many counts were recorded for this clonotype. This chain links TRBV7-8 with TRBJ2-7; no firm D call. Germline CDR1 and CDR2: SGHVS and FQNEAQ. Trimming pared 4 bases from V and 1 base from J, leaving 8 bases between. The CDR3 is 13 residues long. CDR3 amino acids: CASSYPTSYEQYF. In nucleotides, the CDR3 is TGTGCCAGCAGCTATCCCACGTCCTACGAGCAGTACTTC.

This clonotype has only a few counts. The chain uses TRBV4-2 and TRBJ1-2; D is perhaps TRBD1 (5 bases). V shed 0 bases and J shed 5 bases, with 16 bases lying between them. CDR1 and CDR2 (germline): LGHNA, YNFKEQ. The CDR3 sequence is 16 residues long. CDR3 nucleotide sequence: TGTGCCAGCAGCCAAGAAATGTCAGGGTACGGATATGGCTACACCTTC. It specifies CASSQEMSGYGYGYTF.

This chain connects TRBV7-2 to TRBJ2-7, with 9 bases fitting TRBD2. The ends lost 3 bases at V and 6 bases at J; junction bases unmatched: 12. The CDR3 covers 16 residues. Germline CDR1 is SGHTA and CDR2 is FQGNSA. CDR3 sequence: CASSFQAGGRPREQYF. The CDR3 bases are TGTGCCAGCAGCTTCCAAGCGGGAGGTAGGCCCCGCGAGCAGTACTTC.

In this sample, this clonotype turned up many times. The CDR3 is CASSYSPESSYNEQFF. The CDR3 coding sequence is TGTGCCAGCAGTTACTCTCCTGAAAGCTCCTACAATGAGCAGTTCTTC. The chain uses TRBV6-6 and TRBJ2-1; D is uncertain. The CDR3 is made up of 16 amino acids. CDR1 MNHNY and CDR2 SVGAGI come from the germline V gene (reference sequence). V shed 0 bases and J shed 0 bases, with 9 bases lying between them.

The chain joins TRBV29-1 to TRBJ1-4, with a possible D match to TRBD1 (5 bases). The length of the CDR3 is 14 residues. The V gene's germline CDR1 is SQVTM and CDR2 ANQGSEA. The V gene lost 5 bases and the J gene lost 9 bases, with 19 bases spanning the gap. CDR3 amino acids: CSVTRFGTAKKLFF. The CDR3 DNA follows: TGCAGCGTTACCCGCTTCGGGACCGCGAAAAAACTGTTTTTT.

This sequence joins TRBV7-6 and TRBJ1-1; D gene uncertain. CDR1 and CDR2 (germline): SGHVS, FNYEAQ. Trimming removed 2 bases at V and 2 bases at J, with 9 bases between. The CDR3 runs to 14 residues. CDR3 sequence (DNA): TGTGCCAGCAGCTTACCCACCAGAAACACTGAAGCTTTCTTT. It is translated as CASSLPTRNTEAFF.

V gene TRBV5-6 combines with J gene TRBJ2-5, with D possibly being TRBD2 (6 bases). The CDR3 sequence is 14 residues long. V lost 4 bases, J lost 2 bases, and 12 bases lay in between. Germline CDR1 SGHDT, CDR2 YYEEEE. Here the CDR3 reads CASSGGGIQETQYF. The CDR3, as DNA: TGTGCCAGCAGCGGGGGAGGTATTCAAGAGACCCAGTACTTC.

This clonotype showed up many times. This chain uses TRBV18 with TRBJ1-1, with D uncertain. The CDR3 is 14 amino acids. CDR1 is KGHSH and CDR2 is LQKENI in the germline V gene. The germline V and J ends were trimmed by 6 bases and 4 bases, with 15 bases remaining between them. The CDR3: CASSPLEYITEAFF. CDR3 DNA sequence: TGTGCCAGCTCCCCTCTAGAATATATCACTGAAGCTTTCTTT.

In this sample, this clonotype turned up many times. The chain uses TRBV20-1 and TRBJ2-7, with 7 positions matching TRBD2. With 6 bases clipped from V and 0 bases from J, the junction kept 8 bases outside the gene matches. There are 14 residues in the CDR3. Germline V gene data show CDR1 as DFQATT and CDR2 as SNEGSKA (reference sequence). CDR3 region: CSAYSGASSYEQYF. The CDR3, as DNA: TGCAGTGCCTACAGCGGGGCGAGCTCCTACGAGCAGTACTTC.

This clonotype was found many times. The CDR3 DNA is TGTGCCAGCGGACCTAGCGAAAAATCCTACAATGAGCAGTTCTTC. Amino acids: CASGPSEKSYNEQFF. The chain recombines TRBV7-9 with TRBJ2-1; D might be TRBD2 (6 bases). CDR3 size: 15 residues. V was shortened by 8 bases and J by 1 base, with 15 bases between the two germline ends. Germline V gene lookup returns CDR1 SEHNR and CDR2 FQNEAQ (reference sequence).

CDR3 sequence reads: CASSVLANTEAFF. The DNA for the CDR3 is TGTGCCAGCAGCGTCCTCGCGAACACTGAAGCTTTCTTT. This chain joins TRBV9 and TRBJ1-1; no reliable D call. The CDR3 consists of 13 residues. The V and J ends lost 2 bases and 1 base respectively, with 6 bases between them. The germline CDR1 and CDR2 sequences are SGDLS and YYNGEE. Combining the CDR3 with reference TRBV9 and TRBJ1-1 gives the whole variable domain DSGVTQTPKHLITATGQRVTLRCSPRSGDLSVYWYQQSLDQGLQFLIQYYNGEERAKGNILERFSAQQFPDLHSELNLSSLELGDSALYFCASSVLANTEAFFGQGTRLTVV.

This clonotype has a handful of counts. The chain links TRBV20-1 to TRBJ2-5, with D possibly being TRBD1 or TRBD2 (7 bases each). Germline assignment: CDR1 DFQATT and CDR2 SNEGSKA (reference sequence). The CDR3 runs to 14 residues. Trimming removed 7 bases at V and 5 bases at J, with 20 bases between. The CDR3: CSGGGGAGVETQYF. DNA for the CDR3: TGCAGTGGAGGGGGCGGGGCGGGGGTGGAGACCCAGTACTTC.

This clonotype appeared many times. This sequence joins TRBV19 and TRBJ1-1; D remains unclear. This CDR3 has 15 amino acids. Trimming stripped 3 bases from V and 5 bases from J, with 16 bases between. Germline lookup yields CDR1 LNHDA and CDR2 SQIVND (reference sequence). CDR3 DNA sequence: TGTGCCAGTAGTATCTCGGGGTTCTTGGGAACTGAAGCTTTCTTT. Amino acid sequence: CASSISGFLGTEAFF.

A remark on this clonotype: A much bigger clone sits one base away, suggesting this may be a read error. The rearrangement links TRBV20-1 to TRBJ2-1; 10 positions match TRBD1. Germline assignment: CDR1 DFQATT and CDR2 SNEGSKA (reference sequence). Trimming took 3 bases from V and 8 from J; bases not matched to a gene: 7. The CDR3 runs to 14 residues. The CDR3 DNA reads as TGCAGTGCTAGGCGAATGGACAGGGGGGATGAGCAGTTCTTC. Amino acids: CSARRMDRGDEQFF.

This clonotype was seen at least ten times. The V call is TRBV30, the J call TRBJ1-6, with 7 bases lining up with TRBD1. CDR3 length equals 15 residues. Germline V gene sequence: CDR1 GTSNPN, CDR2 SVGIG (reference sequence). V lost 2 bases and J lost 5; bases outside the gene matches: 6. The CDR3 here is CAWSPRQGDNSPLHF. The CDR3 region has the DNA TGTGCCTGGAGTCCCCGACAGGGAGATAATTCACCCCTCCACTTT.

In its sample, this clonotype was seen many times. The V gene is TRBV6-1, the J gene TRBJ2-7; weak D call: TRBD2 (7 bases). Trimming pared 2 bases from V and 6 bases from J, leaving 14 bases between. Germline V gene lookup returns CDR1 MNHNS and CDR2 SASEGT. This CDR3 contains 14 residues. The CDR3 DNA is TGTGCCAGCAGTGAATTAGGGGGGGCGGTCGAGCAGTACTTC. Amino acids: CASSELGGAVEQYF.

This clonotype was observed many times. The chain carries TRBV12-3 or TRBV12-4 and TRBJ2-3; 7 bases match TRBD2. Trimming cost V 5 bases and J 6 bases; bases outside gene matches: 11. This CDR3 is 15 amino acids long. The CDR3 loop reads CASSHLGLVDDTQYF. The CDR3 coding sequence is TGTGCCAGCAGTCATCTTGGACTAGTTGACGATACGCAGTATTTT.

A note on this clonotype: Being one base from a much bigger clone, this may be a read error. The CDR3 loop reads CASSSNPNEQFF. CDR3 coding DNA: TGTGCCAGCAGTTCCAACCCCAATGAGCAGTTCTTC. The V and J genes are TRBV6-2 or TRBV6-3 and TRBJ2-1, with D unclear. This CDR3 is built from 12 residues. Between the trimmed V and J ends, which lost 4 bases and 6 bases, there was a span of 7 bases. CDR1 and CDR2 from the germline V gene are MNHEY and SVGEGT.

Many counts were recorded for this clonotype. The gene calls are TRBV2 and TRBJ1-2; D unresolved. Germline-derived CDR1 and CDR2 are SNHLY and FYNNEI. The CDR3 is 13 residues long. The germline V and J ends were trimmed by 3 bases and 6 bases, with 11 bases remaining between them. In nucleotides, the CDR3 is TGTGCCAGCAGTGAGATCTCTACGGATGGCTACACCTTC. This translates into CASSEISTDGYTF.

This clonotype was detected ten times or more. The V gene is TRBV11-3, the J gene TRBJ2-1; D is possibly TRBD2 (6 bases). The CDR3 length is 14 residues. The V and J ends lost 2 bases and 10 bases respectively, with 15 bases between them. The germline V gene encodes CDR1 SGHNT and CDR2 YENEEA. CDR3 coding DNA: TGTGCCAGCAGCTTACTTGGCGGCCGGGGGGAGCAGTTCTTC. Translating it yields CASSLLGGRGEQFF.